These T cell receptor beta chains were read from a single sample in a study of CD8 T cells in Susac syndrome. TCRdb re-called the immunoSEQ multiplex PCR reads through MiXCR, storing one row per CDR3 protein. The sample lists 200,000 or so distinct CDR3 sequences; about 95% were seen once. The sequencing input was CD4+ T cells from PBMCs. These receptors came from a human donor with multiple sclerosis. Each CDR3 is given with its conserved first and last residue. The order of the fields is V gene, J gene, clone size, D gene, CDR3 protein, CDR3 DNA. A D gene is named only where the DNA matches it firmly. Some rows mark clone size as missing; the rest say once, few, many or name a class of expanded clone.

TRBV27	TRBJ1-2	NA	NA	CASGMGRGDYGYTF	TGTGCCAGCGGCATGGGTCGAGGGGACTATGGCTACACCTTC
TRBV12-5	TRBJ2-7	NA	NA	CASGPPTDEQYF	TGTGCTAGTGGTCCCCCGACGGACGAGCAGTACTTC
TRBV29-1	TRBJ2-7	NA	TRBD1	CSAKRQGVYEQYF	TGCAGCGCTAAGAGACAGGGCGTCTACGAGCAGTACTTC
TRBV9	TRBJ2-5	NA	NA	CASSVGGSRETQYF	TGTGCCAGCAGCGTAGGGGGTAGCAGAGAGACCCAGTACTTC
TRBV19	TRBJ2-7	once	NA	CASSIAGQGLEEQYF	TGTGCCAGTAGTATCGCTGGGCAGGGTCTGGAAGAGCAGTACTTC
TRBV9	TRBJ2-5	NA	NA	CASSVGAEGETQYF	TGTGCCAGCAGCGTGGGGGCCGAGGGAGAGACCCAGTACTTC
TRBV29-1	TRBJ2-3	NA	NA	CSVMVGLSTDTQYF	TGCAGCGTTATGGTGGGCTTGAGCACAGATACGCAGTATTTT
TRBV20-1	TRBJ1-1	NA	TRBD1	CSAHRDREAFF	TGCAGTGCTCACCGGGACAGAGAAGCTTTCTTT
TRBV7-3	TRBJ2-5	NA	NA	CASSLSSLETQYF	TGTGCCAGCAGCCTTAGCTCTCTCGAGACCCAGTACTTC
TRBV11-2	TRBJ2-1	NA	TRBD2	CASRGLAGVREQFF	TGTGCCAGCAGAGGACTAGCGGGAGTTCGGGAGCAGTTCTTC
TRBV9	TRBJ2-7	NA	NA	CASSDKFFSYEQYF	TGTGCCAGCAGCGACAAGTTCTTCTCCTACGAGCAGTACTTC
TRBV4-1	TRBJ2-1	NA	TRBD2	CASSQEGTSGSYNEQFF	TGCGCCAGCAGCCAAGAAGGGACTAGCGGCTCCTACAATGAGCAGTTCTTC
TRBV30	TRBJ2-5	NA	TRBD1	CAWNRGKETQYF	TGTGCCTGGAACAGGGGGAAGGAGACCCAGTACTTC
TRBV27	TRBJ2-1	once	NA	CASSSQQGKQFF	TGTGCCAGCAGTTCGCAACAGGGAAAGCAGTTCTTC
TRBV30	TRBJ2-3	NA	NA	CAWAGSTDTQYF	TGTGCCTGGGCGGGGAGCACAGATACGCAGTATTTT
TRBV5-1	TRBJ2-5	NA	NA	CASSFDLPGGDQYF	TGCGCCAGCAGCTTTGACCTACCAGGGGGGGACCAGTACTTC
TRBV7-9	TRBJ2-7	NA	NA	CASSLLGLYTYEQYF	TGTGCCAGCAGCTTACTGGGACTTTACACCTACGAGCAGTACTTC
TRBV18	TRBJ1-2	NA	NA	CASSQGRSYGYTF	TGTGCCAGCTCCCAAGGGAGGAGCTATGGCTACACCTTC
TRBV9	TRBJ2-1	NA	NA	CASSEAPSGRGNEQFF	TGTGCCAGCAGCGAGGCCCCTAGTGGGCGGGGCAATGAGCAGTTCTTC
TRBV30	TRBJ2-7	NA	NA	CAWSVGLFEQYF	TGTGCCTGGAGTGTAGGGCTGTTCGAGCAGTACTTC
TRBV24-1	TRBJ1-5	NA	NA	CATSDAGDGQPQHF	TGTGCCACCAGTGACGCGGGGGACGGTCAGCCCCAGCATTTT
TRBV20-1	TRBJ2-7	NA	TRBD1	CSASRQGAYEQYF	TGCAGTGCTAGTCGACAGGGGGCCTACGAGCAGTACTTC
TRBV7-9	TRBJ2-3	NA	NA	CASSLGGRVLADTQYF	TGTGCCAGCAGCTTAGGTGGTCGGGTCCTGGCAGATACGCAGTATTTT
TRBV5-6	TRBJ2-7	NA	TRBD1	CASSVRQGTEQYF	TGTGCCAGCAGCGTTAGACAGGGGACCGAGCAGTACTTC
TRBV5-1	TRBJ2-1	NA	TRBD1	CASSEQGSSYNEQFF	TGCGCCAGCAGCGAACAGGGGAGCTCCTACAATGAGCAGTTCTTC
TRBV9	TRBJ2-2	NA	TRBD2	CASSADPGLAGGHTGELFF	TGTGCCAGCAGCGCCGACCCGGGACTAGCGGGAGGTCACACCGGGGAGCTGTTTTTT
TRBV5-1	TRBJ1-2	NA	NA	CASSQGDSPIYGYTF	TGCGCCAGCAGCCAAGGAGACAGTCCAATTTATGGCTACACCTTC
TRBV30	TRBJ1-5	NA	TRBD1	CAWSVQTGYNQPQHF	TGTGCCTGGAGCGTACAGACAGGGTACAATCAGCCCCAGCATTTT
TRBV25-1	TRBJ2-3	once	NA	CASSEGAHRMDTQYF	TGTGCCAGCAGTGAAGGGGCGCACCGGATGGATACGCAGTATTTT
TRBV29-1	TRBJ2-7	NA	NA	CSVARQLSYEQYF	TGCAGCGTTGCCCGACAGCTTTCCTACGAGCAGTACTTC
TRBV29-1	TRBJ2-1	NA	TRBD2	CSVPPSGSYNEQFF	TGCAGCGTCCCCCCAAGCGGGAGTTACAATGAGCAGTTCTTC
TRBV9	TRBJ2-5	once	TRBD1	CASSSSTTGVETQYF	TGTGCCAGCAGCTCATCCACCACAGGGGTAGAGACCCAGTACTTC
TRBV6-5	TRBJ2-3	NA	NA	CASNSGDTQYF	TGTGCCAGCAACAGCGGAGATACGCAGTATTTT